These 18 T cell receptor beta chains originate from one sample sequenced in a study of T cells after yellow fever vaccination. TCRdb called the 5' RACE reads again in MiXCR, with one record for every CDR3 protein. The data hold over 150,000 distinct CDR3 sequences, with about 6% observed a single time. The specimen comprised CD4+ T cells sorted from PBMCs, sampled on the day of the first yellow fever vaccination. All receptors derive from a young man who received the YFV17D yellow fever vaccine.

This clonotype was found many times. The chain joins TRBV4-3 to TRBJ1-2; TRBD1 is a possible D gene (5 bases). CDR1 and CDR2 (germline): LGHNA, YSLEER. This CDR3 region has 16 residues. V lost 1 base to trimming and J lost 0 bases, with 12 bases between them. The CDR3 spells CASSQGGDLANYGYTF. In nucleotides, the CDR3 is TGCGCCAGCAGCCAAGGGGGGGACTTAGCTAACTATGGCTACACCTTC.

This clonotype was seen repeatedly, ten times or more. The rearrangement joins TRBV15 to TRBJ1-1; no reliable D call. The ends were cut back, 0 bases at V and 10 bases at J, with 9 bases in the middle. Germline CDR1 is LNHNV and CDR2 is YYDKDF (reference sequence). The CDR3 has 12 residues. The CDR3 DNA sequence: TGTGCCACCAGCAGAGATGTCGAGGGAGCTTTCTTT. Its protein is CATSRDVEGAFF.

This clonotype was found many times. V and J are TRBV18 and TRBJ1-5; D ambiguous. Germline V gene data show CDR1 as KGHSH and CDR2 as LQKENI. The CDR3 is 14 amino acids. Trimming took 2 bases from V and 6 from J, leaving 11 bases between them. In nucleotides, the CDR3 is TGTGCCAGCTCACCAGGTATCGGAGTTCAGCCCCAGCATTTT. This codes for CASSPGIGVQPQHF. Full variable domain (rest looked up from reference TRBV18 and TRBJ1-5): NAGVMQNPRHLVRRRGQEARLRCSPMKGHSHVYWYRQLPEEGLKFMVYLQKENIIDESGMPKERFSAEFPKEGPSILRIQQVVRGDSAAYFCASSPGIGVQPQHFGDGTRLSIL.

The genes are TRBV7-9 and TRBJ2-1; a weak D match, TRBD1 (5 bases). The CDR3 sequence is 16 residues long. V was trimmed by 7 bases and J by 2 bases, leaving 18 bases between them. In germline, CDR1 is SEHNR, CDR2 FQNEAQ (reference sequence). CDR3 sequence: CASNPRGSGAYNEQFF. Written as DNA, the CDR3 is TGTGCCAGCAACCCAAGGGGAAGTGGAGCCTACAATGAGCAGTTCTTC.

This clonotype was seen many times. This chain links TRBV5-6 with TRBJ2-2; D unclear. Looked up from germline, CDR1 is SGHDT and CDR2 is YYEEEE. CDR3 length equals 15 residues. Trimming removed 2 bases from V and 1 base from J, with 9 bases in between. The CDR3 region is CASSLSLLNTGELFF. The DNA of the CDR3 is TGTGCCAGCAGCTTATCCCTTCTGAACACCGGGGAGCTGTTTTTT.

The sample holds many counts of this clonotype. The J gene is TRBJ1-2, the V gene TRBV11-2; no reliable D call. CDR3 length: 13 amino acids. V lost 0 bases and J 6 bases, leaving 8 bases between the germline ends. The germline V gene encodes CDR1 SGHAT and CDR2 FQNNGV. The CDR3 is CASSLDLWDGYTF. In DNA, the CDR3 is TGTGCCAGCAGCTTAGATCTATGGGATGGCTACACCTTC.

This clonotype was observed at least ten times. The rearrangement uses TRBV28 and TRBJ2-5; D is perhaps TRBD1 (5 bases). Germline V gene sequence: CDR1 MDHEN, CDR2 SYDVKM. The CDR3 is 14 residues long. Trimming removed 3 bases at V and 3 bases at J, with 11 bases between. DNA for the CDR3: TGTGCCAGCAGTTTTCAGGCCAGGGAAGAGACCCAGTACTTC. Translated, it gives CASSFQAREETQYF.

This clonotype was picked up many times. J is TRBJ1-1 and V is TRBV3-1; the D gene is possibly TRBD1 (5 bases). CDR1 and CDR2 (germline): LGHDT, YNNKEL (reference sequence). Trimming stripped 7 bases from V and 0 bases from J, with 9 bases between. This CDR3 is built from 13 residues. CDR3 protein: CASTRQLNTEAFF. For the CDR3, the DNA is TGTGCCAGCACCCGACAGCTGAACACTGAAGCTTTCTTT.

This clonotype was seen many times. The chain links TRBV5-6 to TRBJ2-2, with 11 nucleotides matching TRBD1. The V and J ends lost 4 bases and 5 bases, in that order; junction bases with no gene match: 7. Germline V gives CDR1 SGHDT, CDR2 YYEEEE. This CDR3 is 16 amino acids long. CDR3 region: CASSNSGTGGTGELFF. DNA for the CDR3: TGTGCCAGCAGCAACTCCGGGACAGGGGGAACCGGGGAGCTGTTTTTT.

J is TRBJ2-2 and V is TRBV28, with D tentatively TRBD1 or TRBD2 (6 bases each). Germline values: CDR1 MDHEN, CDR2 SYDVKM. V was clipped by 8 bases and J by 6 bases, with 10 bases between them. The CDR3 covers 12 residues. In DNA, the CDR3 is TGTGCCAGCTGGGGGGCGGCCGGGGAGCTGTTTTTT. Translated: CASWGAAGELFF. The full variable domain, completed using reference TRBV28 and TRBJ2-2, is DVKVTQSSRYLVKRTGEKVFLECVQDMDHENMFWYRQDPGLGLRLIYFSYDVKMKEKGDIPEGYSVSREKKERFSLILESASTNQTSMYLCASWGAAGELFFGEGSRLTVL.

This clonotype showed up many times. V gene TRBV4-3 combines with J gene TRBJ2-3; no firm D call. From germline, CDR1 is LGHNA and CDR2 YSLEER. V gave up 2 bases and J gave up 2 bases, with 5 bases separating them. The CDR3 is 13 residues long. CDR3 nucleotide sequence: TGCGCCAGCAGCCAAACGACCACAGATACGCAGTATTTT. Residues: CASSQTTTDTQYF.

This clonotype was counted ten times or more. The chain carries TRBV7-2 and TRBJ1-1; 8 positions agree with TRBD1. The CDR3 is 13 amino acids. V was clipped by 5 bases and J by 10 bases; unmatched bases: 9. CDR1 is SGHTA, CDR2 FQGNSA, per germline. CDR3 sequence: CASSRNLDRGAFF. CDR3 nucleotides: TGTGCCAGCAGCCGCAATCTCGACAGGGGAGCTTTCTTT.

This clonotype was seen repeatedly, ten times or more. The rearrangement joins TRBV5-4 to TRBJ2-1; D is perhaps TRBD2 (6 bases). The germline V and J ends were trimmed by 6 bases and 0 bases, with 16 bases remaining between them. This CDR3 has 16 amino acids. Germline CDR1 is SGHNT and CDR2 is YYREEE (reference sequence). The CDR3 nucleotides read TGTGCCAGCACCCCCGGAGGGGCCAGCTCCTACAATGAGCAGTTCTTC. It is translated as CASTPGGASSYNEQFF.

As concerns this clonotype: A much larger clone differs from this one at a single base, so this may be a read error. In nucleotides, the CDR3 is TGTGCCAGCACACCGGGTCGGGGGCGCTACTACGAGCAGTACTTC. Translation: CASTPGRGRYYEQYF. The V gene is TRBV12-3 or TRBV12-4, the J gene TRBJ2-7; the D gene could be TRBD1 or TRBD2 (6 bases each). This CDR3 has 15 residues. Trimming pared 7 bases from V and 3 bases from J, leaving 19 bases between.

This clonotype was observed at least ten times. This rearrangement joins TRBV5-1 to TRBJ2-7; possibly TRBD2 for D (6 bases). Trimming pared 8 bases from V and 2 bases from J, leaving 17 bases between. CDR3 length: 14 amino acids. Germline V lookup: CDR1 SGHRS, CDR2 YFSETQ. CDR3 region: CASTRDSGTYEQYF. CDR3 DNA: TGCGCCAGTACTCGGGACTCCGGAACCTACGAGCAGTACTTC.

This clonotype was seen at least ten times. CDR3 loop: CASNTGHTDTQYF. In nucleotides, the CDR3 is TGTGCCAGCAACACGGGACACACAGATACGCAGTATTTT. The chain combines TRBV6-5 with TRBJ2-3, with a possible D match to TRBD1 (6 bases). Trimming took off 7 bases at V and 2 bases at J, with 10 bases between the two ends. CDR1 MNHEY and CDR2 SVGAGI come from the germline V gene. This CDR3 region has 13 residues.

This clonotype was detected ten times or more. The genes are TRBV5-1 and TRBJ2-1; TRBD1 aligns across 7 bases. Germline CDR1 reads SGHRS; CDR2 reads YFSETQ. J lost 7 bases, V lost 3 bases, and 7 bases had no gene match. This CDR3 comprises 14 residues. The CDR3 nucleotides read TGCGCCAGCAGCTGGGGACAGAAGTGGAATGAGCAGTTCTTC. It yields the protein CASSWGQKWNEQFF.

The chain carries TRBV4-2 and TRBJ1-2, with 11 bases that match TRBD1. The CDR3 spans 16 residues. V lost 1 base to trimming and J lost 2 bases; unmatched junction nucleotides: 3. Looked up from germline, CDR1 is LGHNA and CDR2 is YNFKEQ. CDR3 nucleotide sequence: TGTGCCAGCAGCCAAGTTGGACAGGGGGCCAACTATGGCTACACCTTC. Its protein product is CASSQVGQGANYGYTF.